The T cell receptor (beta chain) described here comes from a study of OX40 agonist ivuxolimab in advanced cancers. In its sample, this clone was seen once. Its antigen remains unidentified. Profiled with immunoSEQ multiplex PCR; TCRdb holds only in-frame clones, not every one. The table includes around 44,000 clones, around nine tenths detected once. Study conclusions and caveats: Low normalized clonal expansion also occurred in some nonresponding patients. Those patients achieving a partial response at 0.1-3.0 mg/kg showed among the lowest clonal expansion.

With 8 bases clipped from V and 4 bases from J, the junction kept 8 bases outside the gene matches. CDR3 length: 15 amino acids. Germline V gene sequence: CDR1 SNHLY, CDR2 FYNNEI. The genes are TRBV2 and TRBJ2-2; 9 bases line up with TRBD2. This specimen consisted of CD4+ or CD8+ T cells sorted from blood, obtained in a trial of the OX40 agonist ivuxolimab. The sequence was collected from an adult with an advanced solid tumor such as melanoma, head and neck, liver or kidney cancer. CDR3 region: CASRRLAASTGELFF. The DNA of the CDR3 is TGTGCCAGCCGAAGACTAGCGGCGAGCACCGGGGAGCTGTTTTTT.